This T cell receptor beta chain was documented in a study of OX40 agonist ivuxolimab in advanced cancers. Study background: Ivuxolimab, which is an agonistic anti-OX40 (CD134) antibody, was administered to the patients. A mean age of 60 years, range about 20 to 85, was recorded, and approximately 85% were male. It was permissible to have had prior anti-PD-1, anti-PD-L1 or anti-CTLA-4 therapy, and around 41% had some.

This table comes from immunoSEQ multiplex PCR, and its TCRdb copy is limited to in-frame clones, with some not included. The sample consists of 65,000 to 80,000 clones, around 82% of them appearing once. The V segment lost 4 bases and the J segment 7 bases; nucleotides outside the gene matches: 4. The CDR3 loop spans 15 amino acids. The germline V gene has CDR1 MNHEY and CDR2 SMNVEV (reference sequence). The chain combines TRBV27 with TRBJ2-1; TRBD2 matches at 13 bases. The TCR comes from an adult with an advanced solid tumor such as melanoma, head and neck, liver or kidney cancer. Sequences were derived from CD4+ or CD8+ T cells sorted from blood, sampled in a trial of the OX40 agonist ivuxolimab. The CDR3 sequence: CASSSGLAGENEQFF. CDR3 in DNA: TGTGCCAGCAGTTCCGGACTAGCGGGGGAGAATGAGCAGTTCTTC.